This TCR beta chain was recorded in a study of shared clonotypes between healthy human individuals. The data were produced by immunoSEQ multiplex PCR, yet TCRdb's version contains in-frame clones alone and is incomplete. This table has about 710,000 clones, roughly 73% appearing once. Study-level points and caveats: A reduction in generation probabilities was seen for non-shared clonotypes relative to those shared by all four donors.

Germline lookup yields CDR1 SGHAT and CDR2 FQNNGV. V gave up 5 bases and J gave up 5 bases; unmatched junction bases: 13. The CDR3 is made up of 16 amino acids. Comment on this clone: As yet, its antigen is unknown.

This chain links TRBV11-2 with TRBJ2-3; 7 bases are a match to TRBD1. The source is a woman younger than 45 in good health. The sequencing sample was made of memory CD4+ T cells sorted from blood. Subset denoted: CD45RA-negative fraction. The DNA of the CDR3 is TGTGCCAGCAGCCCCCGGGACAGTATCTTTGGAGATACGCAGTATTTT. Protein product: CASSPRDSIFGDTQYF.